These 16 T cell receptor beta chains came from one sample sequenced in a study of blood T cell repertoires in COVID-19. The protocol was immunoSEQ multiplex PCR, while the TCRdb copy is restricted to in-frame clones and leaves out a portion. In the table there are about 120,000 clones, around nine tenths of which are singletons. The sequenced material came from peripheral blood. The receptors stem from a man in his fifties or sixties with active COVID-19.

The chain joins TRBV14 to TRBJ2-7, with D maybe TRBD2 (5 bases). The CDR3 is 14 amino acids. The germline V gene has CDR1 SGHDN and CDR2 FVKESK. The V and J ends lost 2 bases and 0 bases respectively, with 8 bases between them. The CDR3 DNA is TGTGCCAGCAGCCAATTACGGGGCTCCTACGAGCAGTACTTC. It specifies CASSQLRGSYEQYF.

A single count supports this clone. The chain has TRBV5-6 and TRBJ2-5; possible D gene TRBD1, 6 bases. Germline V lookup: CDR1 SGHDT, CDR2 YYEEEE. The CDR3 covers 17 residues. V was cut by 3 bases and J by 7 bases, with 25 bases left in between. CDR3 DNA: TGTGCCAGCAGCTCCCGGCGAGGCAGGGGTTTTTTCGGGACCCAGTACTTC. Its translation: CASSSRRGRGFFGTQYF. Together with reference TRBV5-6 and TRBJ2-5, the CDR3 gives the full variable domain: DAGVTQSPTHLIKTRGQQVTLRCSPKSGHDTVSWYQQALGQGPQFIFQYYEEEERQRGNFPDRFSGHQFPNYSSELNVNALLLGDSALYLCASSSRRGRGFFGTQYFGPGTRLLVL.

This clone was counted once. The chain combines TRBV25-1 with TRBJ2-3, with D maybe TRBD1 (5 bases). Germline V gene lookup returns CDR1 MGHDK and CDR2 SYGVNS. The CDR3 extends over 16 amino acids. The V and J ends lost 4 bases and 3 bases respectively, with 17 bases between them. Here the CDR3 reads CASSAEPGKGTDTQYF. CDR3 bases: TGTGCCAGCAGTGCCGAGCCAGGGAAGGGGACAGATACGCAGTATTTT. Complete variable domain (other parts from reference TRBV25-1 and TRBJ2-3): EADIYQTPRYLVIGTGKKITLECSQTMGHDKMYWYQQDPGMELHLIHYSYGVNSTEKGDLSSESTVSRIRTEHFPLTLESARPSHTSQYLCASSAEPGKGTDTQYFGPGTRLTVL.

The genes are TRBV5-1 and TRBJ1-2; TRBD1 aligns across 8 bases. CDR3 length: 17 amino acids. V lost 4 bases, J lost 5 bases, and 16 bases stayed unmatched. The germline CDR1 and CDR2 sequences are SGHRS and YFSETQ. The CDR3 spells CASSLPGQAVYVYGYTF. DNA for the CDR3: TGCGCCAGCAGCCTTCCGGGACAGGCGGTTTATGTTTATGGCTACACCTTC.

The V gene is TRBV11-2, the J gene TRBJ2-3; 8 bases are a match to TRBD2. The CDR3 is 14 amino acids. Per the germline V gene, CDR1 is SGHAT and CDR2 is FQNNGV. V gave up 5 bases and J gave up 0 bases; unmatched junction bases: 1. Written as DNA, the CDR3 is TGTGCCAGCAGCCGACTAGCGAGCACAGATACGCAGTATTTT. Translating it yields CASSRLASTDTQYF.

The gene calls are TRBV29-1 and TRBJ2-5, with D possibly matching TRBD2 (5 bases). From germline, CDR1 is SQVTM and CDR2 ANQGSEA. The CDR3 length is 13 residues. The germline V and J ends were trimmed by 1 base and 2 bases, with 8 bases remaining between them. The CDR3 bases are TGCAGCGTTGAAGTGGGAGCACAAGAGACCCAGTACTTC. It translates to CSVEVGAQETQYF. Based on the CDR3 plus reference TRBV29-1 and TRBJ2-5, the full variable domain is SAVISQKPSRDICQRGTSLTIQCQVDSQVTMMFWYRQQPGQSLTLIATANQGSEATYESGFVIDKFPISRPNLTFSTLTVSNMSPEDSSIYLCSVEVGAQETQYFGPGTRLLVL.

The chain is built from TRBV5-1 and TRBJ2-2; weak D call: TRBD2 (5 bases). This CDR3 has 18 amino acids. Deletions cut 0 bases from V and 1 base from J, with 16 bases between. Germline CDR1 is SGHRS and CDR2 is YFSETQ. The CDR3 region is CASSLESVVALNTGELFF. CDR3 sequence (DNA): TGCGCCAGCAGCTTGGAGTCTGTGGTAGCGTTGAACACCGGGGAGCTGTTTTTT.

The chain joins TRBV6-1 to TRBJ2-3, with TRBD2 as a possible D gene (6 bases). This CDR3 contains 15 residues. Deletions cut 3 bases from V and 1 base from J, with 11 bases between. Germline assignment: CDR1 MNHNS and CDR2 SASEGT. CDR3 nucleotides: TGTGCCAGCAGTGATTTAGGGACTGGCACAGATACGCAGTATTTT. Protein product: CASSDLGTGTDTQYF.

The V call is TRBV5-8, the J call TRBJ2-5; tentative D call: TRBD1 (6 bases). The CDR3 covers 13 residues. Trimming left V 0 bases short and J 5 bases short, with 8 bases between. Looked up from germline, CDR1 is SGHTS and CDR2 is YDEGEE. CDR3 residues: CASSLDRVETQYF. In DNA, the CDR3 is TGTGCCAGCAGCTTGGACAGGGTGGAGACCCAGTACTTC.

The chain is built from TRBV13 and TRBJ2-1; D possibly corresponds to TRBD2 (5 bases). Germline CDR1 reads PRHDT; CDR2 reads FYEKMQ (reference sequence). V was trimmed by 5 bases and J by 8 bases, leaving 13 bases between them. This CDR3 has 13 amino acids. CDR3 in amino acids: CASSRINGDEQFF. The CDR3 nucleotides read TGTGCCAGCAGCCGGATTAACGGGGATGAGCAGTTCTTC.

DNA of the CDR3: TGTGCCAGCAGCTCCCTGAAGGGAGACACAAGCTCCTATAATTCACCCCTCCACTTT. Its translation: CASSSLKGDTSSYNSPLHF. The chain is built from TRBV7-3 and TRBJ1-6; D call uncertain. V was cut by 4 bases and J by 0 bases, with 19 bases left in between. The CDR3 has 19 residues. Germline CDR1 reads SGHTA; CDR2 reads FQGTGA.

V usage is TRBV11-2 and J usage is TRBJ2-7; 10 bases map to TRBD2. With V trimmed by 7 bases and J by 4 bases, 13 bases remained unmatched. The CDR3 is 16 residues long. Per germline, CDR1 SGHAT and CDR2 FQNNGV. The CDR3 sequence is CASTPVGLAVTYEQYF. CDR3 DNA sequence: TGTGCCAGCACCCCCGTCGGACTAGCGGTTACTTACGAGCAGTACTTC.

The chain couples TRBV7-6 to TRBJ2-2; D may be TRBD2 (6 bases). There are 17 residues in the CDR3. Germline CDR1 and CDR2: SGHVS and FNYEAQ. The V end lost 6 bases, the J end lost 3 bases, and 20 bases lay between the germline ends. The CDR3 region is CASSQDAGTRDTGELFF. CDR3 in DNA: TGTGCCAGCAGTCAAGATGCGGGGACTCGGGACACCGGGGAGCTGTTTTTT.

V is TRBV6-5 and J is TRBJ1-3; D is undetermined. V was trimmed by 6 bases and J by 0 bases, leaving 12 bases between them. Germline V gene sequence: CDR1 MNHEY, CDR2 SVGAGI. The CDR3 has 15 residues. The CDR3: CASRSLASSGNTIYF. CDR3 DNA: TGTGCCAGCAGGTCTCTTGCCAGCTCTGGAAACACCATATATTTT.

The chain has TRBV7-8 and TRBJ1-2; possible D gene TRBD1, 6 bases. Germline V gene data show CDR1 as SGHVS and CDR2 as FQNEAQ. Trimming left V 4 bases short and J 5 bases short, with 17 bases between. The CDR3 contains 15 residues. CDR3 protein: CASSSAGARRYGYTF. DNA of the CDR3: TGTGCCAGCAGCTCCGCAGGGGCCCGTCGATATGGCTACACCTTC.

The V call is TRBV10-2, the J call TRBJ2-1; D may be TRBD1 (5 bases). The CDR3 spans 14 residues. Germline V gene data show CDR1 as WSHSY and CDR2 as SAAADI. V lost 7 bases and J 3 bases, leaving 13 bases between the germline ends. This CDR3 is CASTPGKDYNEQFF. The CDR3 DNA sequence: TGCGCCAGCACTCCAGGGAAGGACTACAATGAGCAGTTCTTC.